What follows are 6 T cell receptor beta chains derived from one specimen sequenced in a study of blood T cell repertoires in COVID-19. The table came from immunoSEQ multiplex PCR; TCRdb's copy has only in-frame clones and leaves some out. Of around 130,000 clones detected, 65% to 90% appear once; the ten largest clones hold 2.3%. Sequencing was carried out using PBMCs or T cells enriched from blood (not recorded which). The receptors here all came from a woman aged 45 to 65 who had recovered from COVID-19.

The chain couples TRBV7-2 to TRBJ1-1; weak D call: TRBD1 (5 bases). The CDR3 is made up of 14 amino acids. Germline values: CDR1 SGHTA, CDR2 FQGNSA. Deletions cut 5 bases from V and 4 bases from J, with 14 bases between. The CDR3 region has the DNA TGTGCCAGCAGCAAAGACAGAACCGTCACTGAAGCTTTCTTT. Protein product: CASSKDRTVTEAFF.

The chain links TRBV11-3 to TRBJ2-1, with 8 bases fitting TRBD2. The CDR3 length is 14 residues. CDR1 SGHNT and CDR2 YENEEA come from the germline V gene. With 7 bases clipped from V and 2 bases from J, the junction kept 4 bases outside the gene matches. CDR3 sequence: CASKSGGPYNEQFF. In DNA form, the CDR3 reads TGTGCCAGCAAGAGCGGGGGTCCCTACAATGAGCAGTTCTTC.

The V call is TRBV7-3, the J call TRBJ2-7, with D possibly being TRBD1 (5 bases). This CDR3 contains 13 residues. V lost 2 bases and J lost 3, with 8 bases in between. The germline gives CDR1 SGHTA, CDR2 FQGTGA. CDR3 amino acids: CASSLDSYYEQYF. Written as DNA, the CDR3 is TGTGCCAGCAGCTTAGACAGCTACTACGAGCAGTACTTC.

A single count supports this clone. The chain couples TRBV28 to TRBJ1-5, with 8 bases matching TRBD1. Germline values: CDR1 MDHEN, CDR2 SYDVKM. The trim removed 3 bases at V and 5 bases at J, leaving 9 bases unmatched. This CDR3 is 16 amino acids long. The chain's CDR3 is CASSFARTGLHQPQHF. CDR3 in DNA: TGTGCCAGCAGTTTCGCCCGGACAGGGTTACATCAGCCCCAGCATTTT.

This chain joins TRBV19 and TRBJ2-5; 13 bases fit TRBD2. Germline V gene data show CDR1 as LNHDA and CDR2 as SQIVND (reference sequence). The CDR3 extends over 15 amino acids. V trimming: 5 bases; J trimming: 5 bases; junction bases outside the gene matches: 5. DNA of the CDR3: TGTGCCAGTAGTCCGGGACTAGCGGGGCGGGAGACCCAGTACTTC. Its translation is CASSPGLAGRETQYF.

V and J are TRBV27 and TRBJ1-5; D gene uncertain. Germline V gives CDR1 MNHEY, CDR2 SMNVEV (reference sequence). This CDR3 has 17 residues. Trimming took off 3 bases at V and 2 bases at J, with 17 bases between the two ends. This chain's CDR3 is CASSFCYGEGCNQPQHF. DNA for the CDR3: TGTGCCAGCAGTTTTTGTTATGGGGAGGGTTGCAATCAGCCCCAGCATTTT.